This TCR beta chain appears in the sequencing data of a study of cytomegalovirus exposure and HLA in healthy donors. Use of 60 Vbeta and 13 Jbeta primers characterized the PCR. TCRdb's copy holds only in-frame clones and misses some; the assay was immunoSEQ multiplex PCR. The table shows over 110,000 clones, with 60% to 85% occurring only once. CDR3 length: 14 amino acids. J gave up 6 bases and V 4 bases, and 7 bases lay outside the gene matches. CDR1 is LGHNA and CDR2 is YNFKEQ in the germline V gene. This chain joins TRBV4-2 and TRBJ2-7, with 9 bases fitting TRBD1. The material sequenced was PBMCs. This TCR was sampled from a male donor in good health and CMV-seropositive. The CDR3 protein is CASSRTGTGIEQYF. DNA for the CDR3: TGTGCCAGCAGCCGGACCGGGACAGGGATCGAGCAGTACTTC.